One sample yielded the 27 T cell receptor beta chains listed below, sequenced in a study of identifying expanded T cells in peripheral blood. Sequencing was performed with immunoSEQ multiplex PCR; in TCRdb, only in-frame clones are kept and a portion is missing. The sample has around 94,000 clones; about 91% are singletons. Sequencing was carried out using blood. The source is a person between 18 and 70 years old in good health.

This clone occurred a few times. V usage is TRBV10-3 and J usage is TRBJ1-5; TRBD1 matches at 8 bases. The CDR3 loop spans 15 amino acids. The germline CDR1 and CDR2 sequences are ENHRY and SYGVKD. Trimming at V came to 3 bases and at J to 4 bases, leaving 5 bases not matched to a gene. The CDR3 DNA is TGTGCCATCAGTGACGGGACAGGCAGGAATCAGCCCCAGCATTTT. Translation: CAISDGTGRNQPQHF.

CDR3 loop: CSAGTGYEQYF. CDR3 bases: TGCAGCGCCGGGACAGGCTACGAGCAGTACTTC. The chain is built from TRBV20-1 and TRBJ2-7, with TRBD1 identical over 8 bases. This CDR3 region has 11 residues. Per germline, CDR1 DFQATT and CDR2 SNEGSKA (reference sequence).

V is TRBV29-1 and J is TRBJ2-3, with a tentative D call TRBD1 (5 bases). Germline CDR1 SQVTM, CDR2 ANQGSEA. Trimming removed 7 bases from V and 0 bases from J, with 11 bases in between. The CDR3 is made up of 13 amino acids. CDR3 protein: CSALQGSTDTQYF. The DNA of the CDR3 is TGCAGCGCCCTGCAGGGAAGCACAGATACGCAGTATTTT.

The CDR3 reads CASSYQTGSYEQYF. The CDR3 DNA is TGTGCCAGCAGTTACCAGACAGGGTCCTACGAGCAGTACTTC. The chain is built from TRBV6-5 and TRBJ2-7, with 7 bases fitting TRBD1. The CDR3 loop spans 14 amino acids. Germline trimming cut 2 bases from V and 1 base from J; bases unmatched to any gene: 2. Germline loops: CDR1 MNHEY, CDR2 SVGAGI.

The chain uses TRBV7-9 and TRBJ1-4, with D unresolved. The CDR3 length is 14 residues. CDR1 is SEHNR, CDR2 FQNEAQ, per germline (reference sequence). Trimming cost V 6 bases and J 4 bases, with 12 bases left between them. The CDR3 loop reads CASSKAGGNEKLFF. CDR3 in DNA: TGTGCCAGCAGTAAGGCAGGAGGTAATGAAAAACTGTTTTTT.

V gene TRBV18 combines with J gene TRBJ1-4; D uncertain. Germline loops: CDR1 KGHSH, CDR2 LQKENI. The CDR3 runs 15 residues. Trimming shortened V by 2 bases and J by 1 base, and 8 bases separated the two germline ends. The CDR3 spells CASSPGYQTNEKLFF. CDR3 bases: TGTGCCAGCTCACCAGGTTACCAAACTAATGAAAAACTGTTTTTT.

This rearrangement joins TRBV10-3 to TRBJ2-1; 8 nucleotides agree with TRBD2. The J segment lost 7 bases and the V segment lost 4 bases, leaving 9 bases of the junction unmatched. The CDR3 extends over 15 amino acids. Germline V gives CDR1 ENHRY, CDR2 SYGVKD. The CDR3 spells CAISGERGLTNEQFF. For the CDR3, the DNA is TGTGCCATCAGTGGTGAGCGGGGGCTTACGAATGAGCAGTTCTTC.

In this sample, this clone turned up a few times. The chain recombines TRBV10-3 with TRBJ1-6; tentative D call: TRBD1 (5 bases). Trimming left V 5 bases short and J 6 bases short, with 11 bases between. The CDR3 consists of 14 residues. CDR1 and CDR2 from the germline V gene are ENHRY and SYGVKD. CDR3 coding DNA: TGTGCCATCAGTTTTCGGGGGGGTAATTCACCCCTCCACTTT. Amino acid sequence: CAISFRGGNSPLHF.

The V gene is TRBV7-2, the J gene TRBJ1-1, with D tentatively TRBD1 (5 bases). V lost 8 bases and J 5 bases, leaving 6 bases between the germline ends. CDR3 length: 10 amino acids. Germline values: CDR1 SGHTA, CDR2 FQGNSA. The CDR3 loop reads CASGGTEAFF. Here the CDR3 DNA reads TGTGCCAGCGGGGGAACTGAAGCTTTCTTT.

This chain connects TRBV7-9 to TRBJ2-7; 8 nucleotides line up with TRBD2. The CDR3 totals 15 residues. With 5 bases clipped from V and 5 bases from J, the junction kept 11 bases outside the gene matches. Looked up from germline, CDR1 is SEHNR and CDR2 is FQNEAQ (reference sequence). Written as DNA, the CDR3 is TGTGCCAGCAGCCCACCGGGACTAGTGCACCACGAGCAGTACTTC. The encoded protein is CASSPPGLVHHEQYF.

The genes are TRBV11-3 and TRBJ2-1, with 8 bases that match TRBD1. CDR3 length: 14 amino acids. Germline lookup yields CDR1 SGHNT and CDR2 YENEEA. V gave up 1 base and J gave up 7 bases; unmatched junction bases: 3. The CDR3 DNA sequence: TGTGCCAGCAGCTTAGCGGGACAGGCTAATGAGCAGTTCTTC. Encoded protein: CASSLAGQANEQFF.

This CDR3 reads CASSLTGLGPNTEAFF. In DNA form, the CDR3 reads TGTGCCAGCAGTTTAACAGGGTTGGGACCGAACACTGAAGCTTTCTTT. This chain joins TRBV27 and TRBJ1-1, with D perhaps matching TRBD1 (6 bases). The CDR3 has 16 amino acids. Germline-derived CDR1 and CDR2 are MNHEY and SMNVEV (reference sequence). Trimming removed 2 bases at V and 1 base at J, with 14 bases between.

The chain employs TRBV7-8 and TRBJ2-1; D unclear. Trimming took 1 base from V and 8 from J, leaving 12 bases between them. Germline V gives CDR1 SGHVS, CDR2 FQNEAQ. CDR3 length: 14 residues. The CDR3 spells CASSLEVVVDEQFF. The DNA of the CDR3 is TGTGCCAGCAGCTTAGAAGTTGTCGTAGATGAGCAGTTCTTC.

The V gene is TRBV25-1, the J gene TRBJ1-2; D unclear. V gave up 3 bases and J gave up 8 bases, with 10 bases separating them. Germline CDR1 and CDR2: MGHDK and SYGVNS. The CDR3 consists of 12 residues. The chain's CDR3 is CASSDSPRGYTF. The CDR3 nucleotides read TGTGCCAGCAGTGATTCACCTAGAGGCTACACCTTC.

The V call is TRBV25-1, the J call TRBJ2-5, with 8 nucleotides matching TRBD1. This CDR3 is 14 amino acids long. CDR1 and CDR2 (germline): MGHDK, SYGVNS. The ends lost 8 bases at V and 2 bases at J; junction bases unmatched: 7. CDR3 nucleotide sequence: TGTGCCAGCGCCGACAGGGGCTTGCAAGAGACCCAGTACTTC. The encoded protein is CASADRGLQETQYF.

DNA for the CDR3: TGTGCCAGCAGTGACAGGGATTATGAAAAACTGTTTTTT. The encoded protein is CASSDRDYEKLFF. The gene calls are TRBV6-1 and TRBJ1-4, with D tentatively TRBD1 (5 bases). The CDR3 is 13 residues long. CDR1 and CDR2 from the germline V gene are MNHNS and SASEGT. Trimming removed 3 bases at V and 6 bases at J, with 8 bases between.

This clone has just one count. CDR3 sequence reads: CSVFGLAGGHEQYF. The CDR3 bases are TGCAGCGTCTTCGGACTAGCGGGAGGCCACGAGCAGTACTTC. This chain uses TRBV29-1 with TRBJ2-7; 14 bases match TRBD2. The germline V gene has CDR1 SQVTM and CDR2 ANQGSEA. After removal of 6 bases from V and 5 bases from J, the junction contained 6 bases not matched to a gene. This CDR3 has 14 amino acids.

This clone turned up a few times. The CDR3 nucleotides are TGTGCCAGCAGTGCCTTGGGCGGCCAGCCCCAGCATTTT. Translated: CASSALGGQPQHF. The chain has TRBV2 and TRBJ1-5; no reliable D call. CDR1 is SNHLY and CDR2 is FYNNEI in the germline V gene. Trimming removed 4 bases at V and 7 bases at J, with 11 bases between. This CDR3 is built from 13 residues.

The chain joins TRBV25-1 to TRBJ2-7; weak D call: TRBD1 (7 bases). Between the trimmed V and J ends, which lost 8 bases and 4 bases, there was a span of 15 bases. The germline gives CDR1 MGHDK, CDR2 SYGVNS. CDR3 size: 13 residues. This CDR3 reads CASGQEGPYEQYF. In DNA, the CDR3 is TGTGCCAGCGGACAGGAGGGCCCATACGAGCAGTACTTC.

The chain links TRBV6-5 to TRBJ2-1, with a weak D call TRBD2 (6 bases). CDR1 and CDR2 (germline): MNHEY, SVGAGI. There are 13 residues in the CDR3. Trimming removed 7 bases at V and 2 bases at J, with 9 bases between. This chain's CDR3 is CASMRDAYNEQFF. In DNA, the CDR3 is TGTGCCAGCATGCGGGATGCCTACAATGAGCAGTTCTTC.

V is TRBV6-6 and J is TRBJ2-6; 9 bases match TRBD1. The V segment lost 8 bases and the J segment 1 base; nucleotides outside the gene matches: 3. Germline values: CDR1 MNHNY, CDR2 SVGAGI (reference sequence). CDR3 size: 15 residues. The CDR3 loop reads CASEGQGSGANVLTF. In DNA, the CDR3 is TGTGCCAGCGAAGGACAGGGGTCTGGGGCCAACGTCCTGACTTTC.

The rearrangement joins TRBV5-1 to TRBJ2-2, with a tentative D call TRBD1 (7 bases). Germline loops: CDR1 SGHRS, CDR2 YFSETQ. The V end was cut by 3 bases, the J end by 6 bases, with 15 bases between. The CDR3 length is 15 residues. The CDR3 loop reads CASSSPEGAAGELFF. The CDR3 DNA reads TGCGCCAGCAGCTCACCGGAGGGGGCGGCCGGGGAGCTGTTTTTT.

V usage is TRBV7-5 and J usage is TRBJ2-5; the tabulated D call, TRBD2, remains unverified against the DNA. TRBV7-5 is listed as a pseudogene. CDR3 size: 17 residues. The CDR3 region has the DNA TGTGCCAGAAGCCCAGGGGGGCTAGCGGGAGGTGGGGAGACCCAGTACTTC. Its translation: CARSPGGLAGGGETQYF.

CDR3 nucleotide sequence: TGTGCCAGCAGCGGTACGACAGGGGGCACCGGGGAGCTGTTTTTT. Amino acids: CASSGTTGGTGELFF. The V call is TRBV7-7, the J call TRBJ2-2; TRBD1 matches at 9 bases. There are 15 residues in the CDR3. Losses at the gene ends were 5 bases for V and 4 bases for J; bases not matched to a gene: 5. The germline gives CDR1 SSHAT, CDR2 FNYEAQ (reference sequence).

This chain uses TRBV7-2 with TRBJ1-5; the D gene is possibly TRBD1 (6 bases). Germline assignment: CDR1 SGHTA and CDR2 FQGNSA. V was cut by 1 base and J by 0 bases, with 7 bases left in between. The CDR3 runs 15 residues. The DNA of the CDR3 is TGTGCCAGCAGCTTAGGGGGGGCTAGCAATCAGCCCCAGCATTTT. Protein sequence: CASSLGGASNQPQHF. The variable domain in full, completed from reference TRBV7-2 and TRBJ1-5, reads GAGVSQSPSNKVTEKGKDVELRCDPISGHTALYWYRQSLGQGLEFLIYFQGNSAPDKSGLPSDRFSAERTGGSVSTLTIQRTQQEDSAVYLCASSLGGASNQPQHFGDGTRLSIL.

The V call is TRBV7-9, the J call TRBJ1-3, with D uncertain. Between the trimmed V and J ends, which lost 5 bases and 7 bases, there was a span of 12 bases. The CDR3 length is 13 residues. Germline CDR1 and CDR2: SEHNR and FQNEAQ (reference sequence). The CDR3 DNA reads as TGTGCCAGCAGCCTGCTTTCGGTCAACACCATATATTTT. Encoded protein: CASSLLSVNTIYF.

Here the CDR3 DNA reads TGTGCCAGCAGTTACAATGACAGGGCTCGATCAGAGACCCAGTACTTC. Amino acid sequence: CASSYNDRARSETQYF. This chain joins TRBV6-5 and TRBJ2-5; 7 nucleotides align to TRBD1. V shed 2 bases and J 4 bases; nucleotides not matched to a gene: 10. Germline V lookup: CDR1 MNHEY, CDR2 SVGAGI. This CDR3 spans 16 amino acids.